This T cell receptor beta chain was sequenced for a study of T cells in localized non-small cell lung cancer. Study results and caveats: Tumor showed lower T cell clonality than uninvolved adjacent lung, where it was highest.

The CDR3 runs 15 residues. Germline CDR1 SGHRS, CDR2 YFSETQ. The V gene lost 0 bases and the J gene lost 2 bases, with 10 bases spanning the gap. Notes on this clone: The antigen remains unidentified.

The repertoire was sequenced with immunoSEQ multiplex PCR; TCRdb's copy has only in-frame clones and lacks some. The sample yields some 30,000 clones, around 90% seen once. The source was peripheral blood, collected before any cancer treatment. This sequence was found in a female donor at least 60 years old with stage I lung adenocarcinoma. V usage is TRBV5-1 and J usage is TRBJ2-3; unclear D gene. The CDR3 region is CASSLVGSYTDTQYF. CDR3 nucleotides: TGCGCCAGCAGCTTGGTGGGCAGTTACACAGATACGCAGTATTTT.